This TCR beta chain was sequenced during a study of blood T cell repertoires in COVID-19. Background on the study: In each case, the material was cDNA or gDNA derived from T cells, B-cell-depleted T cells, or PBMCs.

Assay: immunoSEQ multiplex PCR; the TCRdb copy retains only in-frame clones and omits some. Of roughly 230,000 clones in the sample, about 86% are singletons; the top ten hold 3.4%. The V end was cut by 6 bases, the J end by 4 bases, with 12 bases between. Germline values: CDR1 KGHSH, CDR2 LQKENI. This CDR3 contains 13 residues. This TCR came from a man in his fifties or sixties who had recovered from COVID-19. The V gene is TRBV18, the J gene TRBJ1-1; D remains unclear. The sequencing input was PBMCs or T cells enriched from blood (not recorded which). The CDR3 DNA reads TGTGCCAGCTCCCAGGAATACCCCACTGAAGCTTTCTTT. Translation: CASSQEYPTEAFF.